Following are 32 T cell receptor beta chains from one sample sequenced in a study of human T cells and chemical hapten exposure. MiXCR, run by TCRdb on the RACE reads, gives a single entry per CDR3 protein. The data contain some 400,000 distinct CDR3 sequences, nearly 5% of them seen just once; the ten biggest clones take up around 2.3%. Described time point: patch test 1, 2 weeks after DPC sensitization. Treatment indicated: therapeutic diphenylcyclopropenone sensitization with weekly scalp DPC. The source material was whole blood, sampled in connection with sensitization to the hapten diphenylcyclopropenone (DPC). The source of these receptors is a woman aged 45 to 65 with alopecia areata. Some clones in this sample may be carry-over from other donors' samples.

This clonotype was counted between two and nine times. V is TRBV4-2 and J is TRBJ1-2, with D maybe TRBD1 (5 bases). Deletions cut 0 bases from V and 8 bases from J, with 16 bases between. CDR1 LGHNA and CDR2 YNFKEQ come from the germline V gene. The CDR3 has 15 residues. The CDR3 loop reads CASSQDSRGASGYTF. CDR3 nucleotides: TGTGCCAGCAGCCAAGATTCAAGGGGCGCGAGCGGCTACACCTTC.

This clonotype was counted many times. The J gene is TRBJ2-2, the V gene TRBV7-2; D unclear. Trimming cost V 5 bases and J 5 bases, with 6 bases left between them. Germline CDR1 is SGHTA and CDR2 is FQGNSA. This CDR3 is built from 12 residues. CDR3 sequence reads: CASSPETGELFF. The CDR3 bases are TGTGCCAGCAGCCCGGAGACCGGGGAGCTGTTTTTT.

On this clonotype: A much more abundant neighbour one base away suggests this may be a read error. V gene TRBV5-6 combines with J gene TRBJ1-1; D gene ambiguous. The germline gives CDR1 SGHDT, CDR2 YYEEEE. V gave up 0 bases and J gave up 3 bases, with 9 bases separating them. The CDR3 extends over 14 amino acids. CDR3 amino acids: CASSLANSYTEAFF. CDR3 in DNA: TGTGCCAGCAGCTTGGCTAACTCGTACACTGAAGCTTTCTTT.

This clonotype appeared many times. J is TRBJ1-6 and V is TRBV4-2; weak D call: TRBD1 (5 bases). Per the germline V gene, CDR1 is LGHNA and CDR2 is YNFKEQ. This CDR3 spans 17 amino acids. V shed 0 bases and J shed 0 bases, with 9 bases lying between them. The CDR3 reads CASSQEGRLSYNSPLHF. CDR3 DNA sequence: TGTGCCAGCAGCCAAGAGGGACGACTCTCCTATAATTCACCCCTCCACTTT.

This clonotype was seen many times. The chain's CDR3 is CASSLRGGPYNEQFF. CDR3 sequence (DNA): TGTGCCAGCAGCCTACGGGGTGGGCCCTACAATGAGCAGTTCTTC. The chain carries TRBV14 and TRBJ2-1, with D perhaps matching TRBD2 (5 bases). CDR1 and CDR2 (germline): SGHDN, FVKESK. Trimming removed 4 bases from V and 2 bases from J, with 12 bases in between. The length of the CDR3 is 15 residues.

This clonotype occurred many times. This chain joins TRBV7-9 and TRBJ2-7, with 10 bases identical to TRBD1. V shed 5 bases, J shed 7 bases, and the junction held 11 bases outside the gene matches. Per germline, CDR1 SEHNR and CDR2 FQNEAQ (reference sequence). This CDR3 is built from 15 residues. The CDR3 spells CASSRTGGNFVEQYF. CDR3 nucleotide sequence: TGTGCCAGCAGCCGGACAGGGGGTAACTTTGTGGAGCAGTACTTC.

This clonotype was recorded at least ten times. The chain has TRBV6-1 and TRBJ1-2; perhaps TRBD1 as D (5 bases). V lost 8 bases and J 2 bases, leaving 9 bases between the germline ends. The CDR3 length is 12 residues. The V gene's germline CDR1 is MNHNS and CDR2 SASEGT. The CDR3 reads CASQGANYGYTF. CDR3 DNA: TGTGCCAGCCAGGGAGCGAACTATGGCTACACCTTC.

This clonotype turned up a few times. The V gene is TRBV7-2, the J gene TRBJ2-1; D not resolved. Germline CDR1 reads SGHTA; CDR2 reads FQGNSA. The CDR3 totals 19 residues. Trimming took 6 bases from V and 0 from J, leaving 24 bases between them. The DNA for the CDR3 is TGTGCCAGCAGTCCTGATTCACGGCTCCGATTTAGCTCCTACAATGAGCAGTTCTTC. This sequence encodes CASSPDSRLRFSSYNEQFF. The whole variable domain, remainder taken from reference TRBV7-2 and TRBJ2-1, is GAGVSQSPSNKVTEKGKDVELRCDPISGHTALYWYRQSLGQGLEFLIYFQGNSAPDKSGLPSDRFSAERTGGSVSTLTIQRTQQEDSAVYLCASSPDSRLRFSSYNEQFFGPGTRLTVL.

The CDR3 nucleotides are TGTGCCGTCAGGCATGGGGTTGACACAGATACGCAGTATTTT. It codes for CAVRHGVDTDTQYF. The chain has TRBV6-5 and TRBJ2-3; D is ambiguous. The CDR3 covers 14 residues. V lost 11 bases, J lost 2 bases, and 17 bases lay in between. The germline V gene has CDR1 MNHEY and CDR2 SVGAGI.

In this sample, this clonotype turned up many times. The chain uses TRBV7-2 and TRBJ1-1; D remains ambiguous. Germline-derived CDR1 and CDR2 are SGHTA and FQGNSA. Trimming left V 2 bases short and J 1 base short, with 5 bases between. The CDR3 contains 13 residues. DNA for the CDR3: TGTGCCAGCAGCTTACCCTCGAACACTGAAGCTTTCTTT. It translates to CASSLPSNTEAFF.

This clonotype was detected only a few times. The rearrangement uses TRBV7-2 and TRBJ2-7, with TRBD1 as a possible D gene (5 bases). V shed 4 bases and J shed 6 bases, with 10 bases lying between them. Germline V gene data show CDR1 as SGHTA and CDR2 as FQGNSA. The CDR3 has 12 amino acids. This chain's CDR3 is CASSSQGLEQYF. As DNA, the CDR3 is TGTGCCAGCAGCTCTCAGGGCCTCGAGCAGTACTTC.

This clonotype came up many times. At one boundary the junction diverges from the germline segment, which might be a read error. V usage is TRBV5-1 and J usage is TRBJ2-3; unclear D gene. The germline gives CDR1 SGHRS, CDR2 YFSETQ. The CDR3 loop spans 12 amino acids. CDR3: CASSLPTDTQYF. The CDR3 nucleotides are TGTGCCAGCAGCTTACCCACAGATACGCAGTATTTT.

This clonotype was seen many times. The rearrangement uses TRBV4-2 and TRBJ1-6, with D possibly being TRBD1 (6 bases). Looked up from germline, CDR1 is LGHNA and CDR2 is YNFKEQ. This CDR3 spans 16 amino acids. V lost 0 bases, J lost 6 bases, and 12 bases lay in between. The CDR3: CASSQESGASNSPLHF. The CDR3 region has the DNA TGTGCCAGCAGCCAAGAGTCAGGGGCTAGTAATTCACCCCTCCACTTT.

Ten or more counts support this clonotype. The chain recombines TRBV12-3 or TRBV12-4 with TRBJ2-7, with TRBD1 matching 8 bases. This CDR3 is 14 amino acids long. Trimming cost V 4 bases and J 1 base; bases outside gene matches: 3. This CDR3 reads CASSSRQGSYEQYF. The CDR3 coding sequence is TGTGCCAGCAGTTCCCGACAGGGGTCCTACGAGCAGTACTTC.

The chain uses TRBV20-1 and TRBJ1-5, with D possibly matching TRBD1 (6 bases). V shed 5 bases and J shed 4 bases, with 15 bases lying between them. CDR1 and CDR2 (germline): DFQATT, SNEGSKA (reference sequence). The CDR3 spans 14 residues. The CDR3 loop is CSAWPGTNNQPQHF. For the CDR3, the DNA is TGCAGTGCTTGGCCCGGGACAAATAATCAGCCCCAGCATTTT.

This clonotype was recorded at least ten times. V and J are TRBV20-1 and TRBJ1-4; 9 nucleotides align to TRBD1. Germline CDR1 DFQATT, CDR2 SNEGSKA (reference sequence). CDR3 size: 14 residues. Losses at the gene ends were 5 bases for V and 4 bases for J; bases not matched to a gene: 5. CDR3 residues: CSAPGQGRNEKLFF. The CDR3 region has the DNA TGCAGTGCTCCGGGACAGGGCCGTAATGAAAAACTGTTTTTT.

This chain links TRBV5-1 with TRBJ2-7; 8 bases line up with TRBD2. CDR1 SGHRS and CDR2 YFSETQ come from the germline V gene. This CDR3 is 15 amino acids long. The V and J ends lost 0 bases and 2 bases, in that order; junction bases with no gene match: 4. The CDR3 DNA reads TGCGCCAGCAGCTTGGAGGGGACTAGTCCCTACGAGCAGTACTTC. It is translated as CASSLEGTSPYEQYF. Drawing the rest from reference TRBV5-1 and TRBJ2-7, the complete variable domain is KAGVTQTPRYLIKTRGQQVTLSCSPISGHRSVSWYQQTPGQGLQFLFEYFSETQRNKGNFPGRFSGRQFSNSRSEMNVSTLELGDSALYLCASSLEGTSPYEQYFGPGTRLTVT.

The table lists this clonotype with many counts. V gene TRBV12-3 or TRBV12-4 combines with J gene TRBJ1-1, with a possible D match to TRBD1 (5 bases). The CDR3 sequence is 15 residues long. V lost 6 bases to trimming and J lost 0 bases, with 14 bases between them. The CDR3 reads CASSNTWGLNTEAFF. CDR3 in DNA: TGTGCCAGCAGCAACACTTGGGGCTTGAACACTGAAGCTTTCTTT.

In its sample, this clonotype was seen a few times. The rearrangement joins TRBV7-7 to TRBJ2-1, with unresolved D. Between the trimmed V and J ends, which lost 5 bases and 10 bases, there was a span of 15 bases. Germline CDR1 SSHAT, CDR2 FNYEAQ (reference sequence). The CDR3 spans 13 residues. This CDR3 is CASSPDRAGEQFF. As DNA, the CDR3 is TGTGCCAGCAGCCCCGATCGGGCAGGCGAGCAGTTCTTC. The whole variable domain, remainder taken from reference TRBV7-7 and TRBJ2-1, is GAGVSQSPRYKVTKRGQDVTLRCDPISSHATLYWYQQALGQGPEFLTYFNYEAQPDKSGLPSDRFSAERPEGSISTLTIQRTEQRDSAMYRCASSPDRAGEQFFGPGTRLTVL.

The V and J genes are TRBV27 and TRBJ2-1; D remains unclear. Trimming removed 1 base from V and 0 bases from J, with 10 bases in between. This CDR3 has 16 residues. CDR1 is MNHEY, CDR2 SMNVEV, per germline (reference sequence). The CDR3 sequence: CASSLYPMNSYNEQFF. The CDR3 DNA sequence: TGTGCCAGCAGTTTATATCCGATGAACTCCTACAATGAGCAGTTCTTC.

This clonotype was observed at least ten times. The chain combines TRBV27 with TRBJ2-3; D remains ambiguous. Germline-derived CDR1 and CDR2 are MNHEY and SMNVEV (reference sequence). The CDR3 is 13 amino acids. V gave up 4 bases and J gave up 4 bases, with 9 bases separating them. The CDR3 DNA sequence: TGTGCCAGCAGTTCCGAACACCCAGATACGCAGTATTTT. This translates into CASSSEHPDTQYF.

The table lists this clonotype with many counts. The gene calls are TRBV27 and TRBJ2-7; D is ambiguous. This CDR3 spans 13 amino acids. V lost 5 bases to trimming and J lost 4 bases, with 12 bases between them. Germline CDR1 reads MNHEY; CDR2 reads SMNVEV (reference sequence). The CDR3 sequence: CASSRSSQYEQYF. The CDR3 coding sequence is TGTGCCAGCAGTAGAAGCAGTCAGTACGAGCAGTACTTC.

As regards this clonotype: At one of its ends the junction is not consistent with the germline gene, which may arise from a read error. This sequence joins TRBV7-3 and TRBJ2-5; 7 nucleotides match TRBD1. The CDR3 runs to 14 residues. Germline-derived CDR1 and CDR2 are SGHTA and FQGTGA. The CDR3 loop reads CASSSTGDKESQYF. The CDR3 DNA sequence: TGTGCCAGCAGCTCAACAGGGGATAAAGAGAGCCAGTACTTC.

Only a few counts were recorded for this clonotype. The V call is TRBV6-1, the J call TRBJ2-1; maybe TRBD2 (7 bases). This CDR3 is 12 amino acids long. Germline V gives CDR1 MNHNS, CDR2 SASEGT. The V gene lost 7 bases and the J gene lost 9 bases, with 13 bases spanning the gap. The CDR3 here is CASMRGRGEQFF. The CDR3 bases are TGTGCCAGCATGCGGGGGCGAGGTGAGCAGTTCTTC.

This clonotype was seen ten or more times. The chain has TRBV11-2 and TRBJ2-5, with unresolved D. Trimming cost V 5 bases and J 3 bases, with 7 bases left between them. This CDR3 region has 12 residues. Per the germline V gene, CDR1 is SGHAT and CDR2 is FQNNGV. The CDR3 here is CASSDQKETQYF. CDR3 bases: TGTGCCAGCAGCGACCAGAAAGAGACCCAGTACTTC. The complete variable domain, with remaining parts taken from reference TRBV11-2 and TRBJ2-5, reads EAGVAQSPRYKIIEKRQSVAFWCNPISGHATLYWYQQILGQGPKLLIQFQNNGVVDDSQLPKDRFSAERLKGVDSTLKIQPAKLEDSAVYLCASSDQKETQYFGPGTRLLVL.

This clonotype was counted at least ten times. The chain is built from TRBV6-1 and TRBJ2-1, with unresolved D. The CDR3 is made up of 12 amino acids. V lost 5 bases and J lost 4, with 6 bases in between. CDR1 MNHNS and CDR2 SASEGT come from the germline V gene. CDR3 amino acids: CASSPKYNEQFF. The CDR3 DNA reads as TGTGCCAGCAGTCCCAAGTACAATGAGCAGTTCTTC.

This clonotype was observed a few times. The chain joins TRBV4-1 to TRBJ2-1; perhaps TRBD2 as D (7 bases). CDR3 length: 17 amino acids. The V gene lost 1 base and the J gene lost 8 bases, with 21 bases spanning the gap. Germline assignment: CDR1 MGHRA and CDR2 YSYEKL. The CDR3: CASSQVGGRGSEDEQFF. CDR3 DNA sequence: TGCGCCAGCAGCCAAGTCGGGGGGCGGGGATCCGAGGATGAGCAGTTCTTC.

The V call is TRBV12-3 or TRBV12-4, the J call TRBJ1-1, with TRBD1 identical over 8 bases. The CDR3 is 14 residues long. V shed 7 bases and J 2 bases; nucleotides not matched to a gene: 6. The CDR3 coding sequence is TGTGCCAGCACCCTAGGGACAGGTAACACTGAAGCTTTCTTT. Its translation is CASTLGTGNTEAFF.

The table lists this clonotype with a few counts. V usage is TRBV3-1 and J usage is TRBJ1-6; D is ambiguous. CDR3 size: 15 residues. The V end was cut by 6 bases, the J end by 7 bases, with 16 bases between. Germline CDR1 reads LGHDT; CDR2 reads YNNKEL (reference sequence). The CDR3: CASSPSGRENSPLHF. CDR3 bases: TGTGCCAGCAGTCCTTCCGGAAGGGAAAATTCACCCCTCCACTTT.

This clonotype was picked up many times. This chain links TRBV15 with TRBJ2-7, with D hard to call. Trimming took off 3 bases at V and 2 bases at J, with 14 bases between the two ends. The CDR3 runs to 15 residues. The germline CDR1 and CDR2 sequences are LNHNV and YYDKDF (reference sequence). Here the CDR3 reads CATSRDLDWAYEQYF. Written as DNA, the CDR3 is TGTGCCACCAGCAGGGATCTCGACTGGGCCTACGAGCAGTACTTC.

This clonotype was counted at least ten times. The gene calls are TRBV3-1 and TRBJ1-2; D gene ambiguous. This CDR3 region has 15 residues. The germline CDR1 and CDR2 sequences are LGHDT and YNNKEL (reference sequence). V dropped 0 bases and J dropped 4 bases, with 12 bases sitting between them. CDR3 in DNA: TGTGCCAGCAGCCAAGATCCCCGGGGTGGCTATGGCTACACCTTC. Protein product: CASSQDPRGGYGYTF.

This clonotype showed up just a few times. The chain uses TRBV5-1 and TRBJ2-7; D not resolved. V was clipped by 4 bases and J by 0 bases, with 11 bases between them. CDR1 and CDR2 from the germline V gene are SGHRS and YFSETQ. The CDR3 runs to 14 residues. The DNA of the CDR3 is TGCGCCAGCAGCGAGACACAAATCTCCTACGAGCAGTACTTC. This translates into CASSETQISYEQYF.